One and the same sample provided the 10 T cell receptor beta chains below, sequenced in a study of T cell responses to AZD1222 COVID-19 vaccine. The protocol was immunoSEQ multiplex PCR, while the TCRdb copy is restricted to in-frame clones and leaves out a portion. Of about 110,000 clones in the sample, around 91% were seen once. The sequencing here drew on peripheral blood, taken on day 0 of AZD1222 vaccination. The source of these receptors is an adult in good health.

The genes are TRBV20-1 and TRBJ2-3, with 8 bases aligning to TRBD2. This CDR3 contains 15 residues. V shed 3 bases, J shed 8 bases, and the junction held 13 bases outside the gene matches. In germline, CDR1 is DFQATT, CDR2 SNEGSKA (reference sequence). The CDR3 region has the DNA TGCAGTGCTAGTCTGCGGGGGGCCCGATGGAGTACGCAGTATTTT. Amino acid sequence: CSASLRGARWSTQYF.

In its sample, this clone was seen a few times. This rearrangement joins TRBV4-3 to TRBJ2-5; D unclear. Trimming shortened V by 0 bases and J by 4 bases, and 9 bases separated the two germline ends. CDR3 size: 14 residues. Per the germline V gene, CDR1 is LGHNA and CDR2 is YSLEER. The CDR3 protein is CASSQDRELETQYF. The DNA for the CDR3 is TGCGCCAGCAGCCAAGATCGCGAGTTAGAGACCCAGTACTTC.

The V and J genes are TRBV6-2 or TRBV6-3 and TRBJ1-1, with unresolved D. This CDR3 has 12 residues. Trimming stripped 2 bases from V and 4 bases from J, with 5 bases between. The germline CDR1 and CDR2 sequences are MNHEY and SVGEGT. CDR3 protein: CASSYQVTEAFF. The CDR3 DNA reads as TGTGCCAGCAGTTACCAGGTCACTGAAGCTTTCTTT.

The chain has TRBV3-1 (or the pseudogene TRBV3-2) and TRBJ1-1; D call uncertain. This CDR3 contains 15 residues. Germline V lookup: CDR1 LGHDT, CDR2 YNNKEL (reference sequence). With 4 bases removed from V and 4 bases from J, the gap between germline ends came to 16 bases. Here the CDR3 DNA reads TGTGCCAGCAGCCGCTCGGGTTTCGAGACCACTGAAGCTTTCTTT. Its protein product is CASSRSGFETTEAFF.

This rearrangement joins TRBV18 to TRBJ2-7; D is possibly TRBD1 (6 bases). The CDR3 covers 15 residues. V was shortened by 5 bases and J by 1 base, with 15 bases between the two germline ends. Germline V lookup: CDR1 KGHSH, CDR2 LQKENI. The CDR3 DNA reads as TGTGCCAGCTCAACCCGGACAGCCTCTTCCTACGAGCAGTACTTC. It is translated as CASSTRTASSYEQYF.

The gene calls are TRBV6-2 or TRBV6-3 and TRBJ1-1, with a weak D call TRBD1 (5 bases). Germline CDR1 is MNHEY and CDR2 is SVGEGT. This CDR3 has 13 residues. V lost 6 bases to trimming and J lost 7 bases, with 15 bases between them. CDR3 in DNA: TGTGCCAGCAGCTCCCTGGGGGTCAATGAAGCTTTCTTT. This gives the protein CASSSLGVNEAFF.

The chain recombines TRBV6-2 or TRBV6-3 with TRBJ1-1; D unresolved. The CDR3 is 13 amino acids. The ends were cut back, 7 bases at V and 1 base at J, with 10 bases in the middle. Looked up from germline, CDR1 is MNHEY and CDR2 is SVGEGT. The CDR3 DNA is TGTGCCAGCATCCCGGCCGAGAACACTGAAGCTTTCTTT. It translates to CASIPAENTEAFF.

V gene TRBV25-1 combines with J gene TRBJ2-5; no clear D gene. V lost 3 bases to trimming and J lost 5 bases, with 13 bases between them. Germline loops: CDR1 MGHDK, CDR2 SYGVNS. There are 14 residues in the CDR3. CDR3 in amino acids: CASSDDPSTETQYF. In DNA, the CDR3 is TGTGCCAGCAGTGACGACCCCAGCACGGAGACCCAGTACTTC.

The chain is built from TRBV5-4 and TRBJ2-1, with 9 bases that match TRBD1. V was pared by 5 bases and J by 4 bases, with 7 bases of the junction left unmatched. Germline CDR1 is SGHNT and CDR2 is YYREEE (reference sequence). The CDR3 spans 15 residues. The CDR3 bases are TGTGCCAGCAGTCGGGAAGGGACAGGGTACAATGAGCAGTTCTTC. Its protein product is CASSREGTGYNEQFF.

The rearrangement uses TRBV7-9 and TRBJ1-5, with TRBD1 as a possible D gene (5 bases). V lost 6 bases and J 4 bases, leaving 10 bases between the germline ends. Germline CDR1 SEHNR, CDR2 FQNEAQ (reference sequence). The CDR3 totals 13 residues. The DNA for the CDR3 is TGTGCCAGCAGGTTGGGGGAAAATCAGCCCCAGCATTTT. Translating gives CASRLGENQPQHF.